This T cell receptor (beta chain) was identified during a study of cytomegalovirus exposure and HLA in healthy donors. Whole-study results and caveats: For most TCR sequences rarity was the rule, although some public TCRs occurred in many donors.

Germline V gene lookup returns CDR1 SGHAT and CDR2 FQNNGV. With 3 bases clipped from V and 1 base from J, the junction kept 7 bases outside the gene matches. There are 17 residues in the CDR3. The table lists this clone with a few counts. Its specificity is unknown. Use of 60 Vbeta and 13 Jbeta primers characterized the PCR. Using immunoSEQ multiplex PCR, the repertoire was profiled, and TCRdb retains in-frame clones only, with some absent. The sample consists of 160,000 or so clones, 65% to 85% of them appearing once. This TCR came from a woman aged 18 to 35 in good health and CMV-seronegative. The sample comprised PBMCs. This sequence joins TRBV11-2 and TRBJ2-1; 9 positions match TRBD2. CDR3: CASSFGVSGGSYNEQFF. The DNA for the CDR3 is TGTGCCAGCAGCTTTGGTGTTAGCGGGGGATCCTACAATGAGCAGTTCTTC. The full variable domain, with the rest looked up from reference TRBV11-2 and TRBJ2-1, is EAGVAQSPRYKIIEKRQSVAFWCNPISGHATLYWYQQILGQGPKLLIQFQNNGVVDDSQLPKDRFSAERLKGVDSTLKIQPAKLEDSAVYLCASSFGVSGGSYNEQFFGPGTRLTVL.